This TCR beta chain was profiled in a study of blood T cell repertoires in COVID-19. Looking at the study overall: COVID-19 samples from acute and convalescent phases originated in the United States, Italy and Spain.

Assignment of participants to cohorts was predicated upon participant-reported clinical history. No more than 2 weeks before study entry, exposed participants had met a case of COVID-19. Original methodology: Researchers report that nucleated cell counts were estimated from reference gene primer amplification. Data came from immunoSEQ multiplex PCR; TCRdb stores just in-frame clones and leaves some out. For V, J and clone size, that table is used; D and trimming come from the DNA. The table has approximately 250,000 clones, roughly 90% seen once. Losses at the gene ends were 1 base for V and 6 bases for J; bases not matched to a gene: 9. CDR1 is LGHDT and CDR2 is YNNKEL in the germline V gene (reference sequence). The CDR3 covers 15 residues.

Sequenced: PBMCs or T cells enriched from blood (not recorded which). The source is a man aged 40-55 years who had been exposed to COVID-19. The chain links TRBV3-1 (or the pseudogene TRBV3-2) to TRBJ2-7, with TRBD2 matching over 7 bases. CDR3 amino acids: CASSQVLGLDSEQYF. The DNA of the CDR3 is TGTGCCAGCAGCCAAGTTCTCGGACTAGATAGCGAGCAGTACTTC.